Below, one T cell receptor (beta chain) is given with its context. The data were taken from a study of technical replicates of blood from four donors. The repertoire was sequenced with immunoSEQ multiplex PCR; TCRdb's copy has only in-frame clones and lacks some. Of about 88,000 clones detected, roughly 94% appear once; the ten largest clones hold around 0.25%. CDR3 length equals 16 residues. Germline values: CDR1 SNHLY, CDR2 FYNNEI. V lost 4 bases to trimming and J lost 0 bases, with 15 bases between them. The sample was T cells isolated from PBMCs. The receptor was derived from a human donor in good health. This chain connects TRBV2 to TRBJ1-2; TRBD1 might be the D (5 bases). For the CDR3, the DNA is TGTGCCAGCAGTGCCACCAAGGGGCAAGCTAACTATGGCTACACCTTC. Encoded protein: CASSATKGQANYGYTF.